The 16 T cell receptor beta chains below come from one sample, sequenced in a study of TIL therapy for anti-PD-1-resistant metastatic lung cancer. Time point in this sample: pre-treatment sample, taken before nivolumab and TIL therapy. The libraries were made with immunoSEQ v3. Generated by immunoSEQ multiplex PCR, the TCRdb table keeps only in-frame clones and is missing some. The repertoire holds some 37,000 clones, with 73% as singletons. This material consisted of blood, taken at baseline. The receptors here all came from a person aged 25 to 85 with non-small cell lung cancer.

The chain links TRBV7-2 to TRBJ2-7, with 9 bases that match TRBD2. V dropped 1 base and J dropped 0; count of bases not matched to a gene: 4. CDR1 and CDR2 (germline): SGHTA, FQGNSA. The CDR3 covers 16 residues. This CDR3 reads CASSLDAGGISYEQYF. DNA of the CDR3: TGTGCCAGCAGCTTAGACGCGGGGGGGATCTCCTACGAGCAGTACTTC.

The sample holds a few counts of this clone. This chain connects TRBV5-1 to TRBJ2-7; the D is unclear. This CDR3 spans 16 amino acids. V was cut by 0 bases and J by 0 bases, with 13 bases left in between. Germline V gene sequence: CDR1 SGHRS, CDR2 YFSETQ. The DNA for the CDR3 is TGCGCCAGCAGCTTGGATTTAGCAGTCCGCTCCTACGAGCAGTACTTC. This codes for CASSLDLAVRSYEQYF.

Note on this clone: The sample contains more than one DNA sequence encoding this CDR3. The rearrangement joins TRBV7-9 to TRBJ1-4; no clear D. The CDR3 has 13 residues. Germline V gives CDR1 SEHNR, CDR2 FQNEAQ (reference sequence). Trimming left V 5 bases short and J 6 bases short, with 10 bases between. CDR3 amino acids: CASSPRVYEKLFF. In nucleotides, the CDR3 is TGTGCCAGCAGCCCCCGAGTTTATGAAAAACTGTTTTTT.

The chain employs TRBV30 and TRBJ1-4; perhaps TRBD1 as D (5 bases). Germline values: CDR1 GTSNPN, CDR2 SVGIG (reference sequence). The CDR3 totals 14 residues. With 2 bases removed from V and 3 bases from J, the gap between germline ends came to 10 bases. The CDR3 DNA follows: TGTGCCTGGAGTAGCAGGGCCTCTAATGAAAAACTGTTTTTT. It translates to CAWSSRASNEKLFF.

The chain recombines TRBV28 with TRBJ1-2, with 8 bases matching TRBD1. This CDR3 comprises 17 residues. Germline V gives CDR1 MDHEN, CDR2 SYDVKM. Losses at the gene ends were 3 bases for V and 6 bases for J; bases not matched to a gene: 15. In DNA, the CDR3 is TGTGCCAGCAGTTTTGGACAGGGTTTGTTCCTAGTTAATGGCTACACCTTC. Translation gives CASSFGQGLFLVNGYTF.

There are a few counts of this clone. The chain combines TRBV7-2 with TRBJ1-5; no clear D. Germline CDR1 and CDR2: SGHTA and FQGNSA. This CDR3 is 14 amino acids long. V dropped 4 bases and J dropped 2 bases, with 9 bases sitting between them. This CDR3 reads CASSSNRGNQPQHF. CDR3 nucleotides: TGTGCCAGCAGCTCCAACCGTGGCAATCAGCCCCAGCATTTT.

CDR3 in amino acids: CASSQPGTRVGYEQYF. For the CDR3, the DNA is TGCGCCAGCAGCCAACCCGGGACCAGAGTTGGCTACGAGCAGTACTTC. The genes are TRBV4-1 and TRBJ2-7; D might be TRBD1 or TRBD2, each matching 5 bases. Trimming pared 2 bases from V and 3 bases from J, leaving 17 bases between. This CDR3 is 16 amino acids long. Per germline, CDR1 MGHRA and CDR2 YSYEKL.

V and J are TRBV19 and TRBJ2-3, with 7 nucleotides matching TRBD2. V was clipped by 1 base and J by 2 bases; unmatched bases: 3. The CDR3 runs to 15 residues. Germline CDR1 reads LNHDA; CDR2 reads SQIVND (reference sequence). CDR3 region: CASSIGLAATDTQYF. CDR3 nucleotide sequence: TGTGCCAGTAGTATAGGCCTAGCGGCCACAGATACGCAGTATTTT.

V is TRBV6-5 and J is TRBJ1-3, with 7 bases fitting TRBD1. Trimming cost V 6 bases and J 4 bases; bases outside gene matches: 6. This CDR3 is built from 14 residues. CDR1 and CDR2 (germline): MNHEY, SVGAGI. The CDR3 loop reads CASRINRGGNTIYF. DNA for the CDR3: TGTGCCAGCAGAATTAACAGGGGCGGAAACACCATATATTTT.

This chain's CDR3 is CSSRTSGTSGDTQYF. The CDR3 coding sequence is TGCAGCTCCCGGACTAGCGGGACATCTGGCGATACGCAGTATTTT. The V gene is TRBV29-1, the J gene TRBJ2-3; TRBD2 aligns across 12 bases. CDR1 is SQVTM and CDR2 is ANQGSEA in the germline V gene. V was clipped by 8 bases and J by 6 bases; unmatched bases: 12. This CDR3 is 15 amino acids long.

The J gene is TRBJ2-2, the V gene TRBV4-3; TRBD1 aligns across 7 bases. Germline-derived CDR1 and CDR2 are LGHNA and YSLEER. This CDR3 region has 16 residues. V gave up 1 base and J gave up 5 bases; unmatched junction bases: 7. The CDR3 DNA reads TGCGCCAGCAGCCAAGTTACAGGGGTCTTTACCGGGGAGCTGTTTTTT. Translated: CASSQVTGVFTGELFF.

CDR3 in DNA: TGTGCCAGCGGACAGGACTACTACGAGCAGTACTTC. Encoded protein: CASGQDYYEQYF. This chain connects TRBV28 to TRBJ2-7, with D maybe TRBD1 (7 bases). Germline CDR1 and CDR2: MDHEN and SYDVKM. V was cut by 8 bases and J by 3 bases, with 11 bases left in between. This CDR3 has 12 amino acids.

J is TRBJ2-7 and V is TRBV4-1; the D gene is possibly TRBD1 (5 bases). This CDR3 contains 16 residues. V lost 0 bases to trimming and J lost 3 bases, with 15 bases between them. Germline V CDR1 and CDR2: MGHRA, YSYEKL. Here the CDR3 DNA reads TGCGCCAGCAGCCAAGATCCCGACAGAACCTTCTACGAGCAGTACTTC. This codes for CASSQDPDRTFYEQYF.

The rearrangement joins TRBV7-2 to TRBJ2-4; 8 nucleotides line up with TRBD2. This CDR3 comprises 14 residues. Germline assignment: CDR1 SGHTA and CDR2 FQGNSA. The ends lost 5 bases at V and 5 bases at J; junction bases unmatched: 5. Written as DNA, the CDR3 is TGTGCCAGCAGCCCAGGGACTAGGGAAAACATTCAGTACTTC. Amino acids: CASSPGTRENIQYF.

The chain combines TRBV5-1 with TRBJ2-7; D is tentatively TRBD1 or TRBD2 (5 bases each). The CDR3 has 16 amino acids. The V and J ends lost 0 bases and 2 bases respectively, with 15 bases between them. Germline CDR1 reads SGHRS; CDR2 reads YFSETQ. Here the CDR3 DNA reads TGCGCCAGCAGCTTGGGGCATCGGGACGCGACCTACGAGCAGTACTTC. Translated, it gives CASSLGHRDATYEQYF.

The chain combines TRBV4-1 with TRBJ2-1; tentatively, D is TRBD1 or TRBD2 (5 bases each). V lost 1 base and J 6 bases, leaving 13 bases between the germline ends. Germline CDR1 reads MGHRA; CDR2 reads YSYEKL. The CDR3 runs to 15 residues. CDR3 residues: CASSQGDRSLNEQFF. CDR3 bases: TGCGCCAGCAGCCAAGGGGACCGCAGTCTCAATGAGCAGTTCTTC.